A single sample gave rise to the 17 T cell receptor beta chains below, sequenced in a study of technical replicates of blood from a few donors. Profiling relied on immunoSEQ multiplex PCR, and the TCRdb table lists in-frame clones only, not all of them. The table includes more than 75,000 clones, approximately 86% detected once. Sequencing was performed on PBMCs. The receptors derive from a human donor in good health. Some clones in this sample may be carry-over from other donors' samples.

The V gene is TRBV10-3, the J gene TRBJ2-1; 8 bases fit TRBD1. Trimming cost V 4 bases and J 9 bases; bases outside gene matches: 5. The CDR3 contains 13 residues. CDR1 and CDR2 from the germline V gene are ENHRY and SYGVKD. CDR3 residues: CAISADRASEQFF. CDR3 bases: TGTGCCATCAGTGCGGACAGGGCGAGTGAGCAGTTCTTC.

This chain links TRBV7-2 with TRBJ1-5; D is uncertain. This CDR3 is 13 amino acids long. Germline assignment: CDR1 SGHTA and CDR2 FQGNSA. V was clipped by 4 bases and J by 1 base, with 5 bases between them. The CDR3 region is CASSYGSNQPQHF. The CDR3 bases are TGTGCCAGCAGCTACGGGAGCAATCAGCCCCAGCATTTT.

The J gene is TRBJ2-1, the V gene TRBV18, with no clear D. The germline V and J ends were trimmed by 1 base and 0 bases, with 7 bases remaining between them. Germline assignment: CDR1 KGHSH and CDR2 LQKENI. There are 15 residues in the CDR3. The CDR3 is CASSPLEISYNEQFF. In DNA, the CDR3 is TGTGCCAGCTCACCACTTGAGATCTCCTACAATGAGCAGTTCTTC. Full variable domain (outside the CDR3, taken from reference TRBV18 and TRBJ2-1): NAGVMQNPRHLVRRRGQEARLRCSPMKGHSHVYWYRQLPEEGLKFMVYLQKENIIDESGMPKERFSAEFPKEGPSILRIQQVVRGDSAAYFCASSPLEISYNEQFFGPGTRLTVL.

V usage is TRBV7-3 and J usage is TRBJ2-1; TRBD2 agrees at 7 bases. Germline loops: CDR1 SGHTA, CDR2 FQGTGA. The CDR3 contains 15 residues. The V segment lost 3 bases and the J segment 5 bases; nucleotides outside the gene matches: 7. CDR3 in DNA: TGTGCCAGCAGCTTCATGAGCGGGACGAACAATGAGCAGTTCTTC. It translates to CASSFMSGTNNEQFF. Using reference TRBV7-3 and TRBJ2-1 for the parts outside the CDR3, the full variable domain is GAGVSQTPSNKVTEKGKYVELRCDPISGHTALYWYRQSLGQGPEFLIYFQGTGAADDSGLPNDRFFAVRPEGSVSTLKIQRTERGDSAVYLCASSFMSGTNNEQFFGPGTRLTVL.

V and J are TRBV5-4 and TRBJ2-7; 13 bases line up with TRBD2. V was clipped by 5 bases and J by 3 bases; unmatched bases: 5. CDR3 size: 15 residues. CDR1 is SGHNT and CDR2 is YYREEE in the germline V gene (reference sequence). The CDR3 loop is CASRPGTSGNYEQYF. The CDR3 DNA reads as TGTGCCAGCAGACCAGGGACTAGCGGGAACTACGAGCAGTACTTC. The variable domain in full, with the rest retrieved from reference TRBV5-4 and TRBJ2-7, is ETGVTQSPTHLIKTRGQQVTLRCSSQSGHNTVSWYQQALGQGPQFIFQYYREEENGRGNFPPRFSGLQFPNYSSELNVNALELDDSALYLCASRPGTSGNYEQYFGPGTRLTVT.

The chain has TRBV7-2 and TRBJ2-2; TRBD1 matches at 7 bases. The germline V gene encodes CDR1 SGHTA and CDR2 FQGNSA. The V and J ends lost 3 bases and 4 bases, in that order; junction bases with no gene match: 5. The CDR3 contains 15 residues. The CDR3 bases are TGTGCCAGCAGCTTGGCGACAGGGAGCACCGGGGAGCTGTTTTTT. Amino acid sequence: CASSLATGSTGELFF.

This clone appeared many times. The chain couples TRBV4-3 to TRBJ1-2; TRBD1 agrees at 7 bases. CDR1 LGHNA and CDR2 YSLEER come from the germline V gene. V gave up 0 bases and J gave up 8 bases; unmatched junction bases: 27. There are 21 residues in the CDR3. The CDR3 protein is CASSQDRSPEIGQALAWGYTF. CDR3 in DNA: TGCGCCAGCAGCCAAGATCGGTCCCCGGAGATTGGACAGGCCCTGGCGTGGGGCTACACCTTC.

This clone showed up just once. The rearrangement uses TRBV19 and TRBJ2-5; 13 nucleotides align to TRBD2. Germline V gene data show CDR1 as LNHDA and CDR2 as SQIVND (reference sequence). The V gene end was trimmed by 8 bases and the J gene end by 6 bases; junction bases not matched to a gene: 3. The CDR3 loop spans 13 amino acids. This CDR3 reads CASGTSGDQTQYF. As DNA, the CDR3 is TGTGCCAGTGGGACTAGCGGGGATCAGACCCAGTACTTC.

The chain combines TRBV10-1 with TRBJ2-3; 7 nucleotides match TRBD1. Germline V CDR1 and CDR2: WNHNN, SYGVQD (reference sequence). The CDR3 extends over 21 amino acids. The V and J ends lost 4 bases and 4 bases, in that order; junction bases with no gene match: 26. The CDR3 nucleotides are TGCGCCAGCAGTGGGAGCACGGGACAGAGTCCGTCCCTGACAGGAGCAGATACGCAGTATTTT. The encoded protein is CASSGSTGQSPSLTGADTQYF.

J is TRBJ2-7 and V is TRBV7-9; D is ambiguous. The CDR3 is 14 residues long. In germline, CDR1 is SEHNR, CDR2 FQNEAQ (reference sequence). Deletions cut 1 base from V and 2 bases from J, with 9 bases between. CDR3 in amino acids: CASSLENRAYEQYF. For the CDR3, the DNA is TGTGCCAGCAGCTTAGAGAACAGAGCCTACGAGCAGTACTTC. Filled out from reference TRBV7-9 and TRBJ2-7, the complete variable domain reads DTGVSQNPRHKITKRGQNVTFRCDPISEHNRLYWYRQTLGQGPEFLTYFQNEAQLEKSRLLSDRFSAERPKGSFSTLEIQRTEQGDSAMYLCASSLENRAYEQYFGPGTRLTVT.

The V call is TRBV6-1, the J call TRBJ1-5, with D possibly matching TRBD1 (5 bases). V was cut by 3 bases and J by 2 bases, with 11 bases left in between. The length of the CDR3 is 15 residues. Germline V lookup: CDR1 MNHNS, CDR2 SASEGT. This CDR3 reads CASSDAGPRNQPQHF. CDR3 nucleotides: TGTGCCAGCAGTGACGCGGGGCCGCGCAATCAGCCCCAGCATTTT.

The chain uses TRBV5-1 and TRBJ2-3; 10 bases fit TRBD2. The V segment lost 0 bases and the J segment 3 bases; nucleotides outside the gene matches: 13. Germline values: CDR1 SGHRS, CDR2 YFSETQ. The CDR3 is made up of 19 amino acids. CDR3 in DNA: TGCGCCAGCAGCTTGGGTAGCGGGGGGCCTTCTAGGCGGACAGATACGCAGTATTTT. Translation: CASSLGSGGPSRRTDTQYF.

The chain couples TRBV7-8 to TRBJ2-5; tentative D call: TRBD1 (5 bases). The CDR3 loop spans 14 amino acids. Germline V lookup: CDR1 SGHVS, CDR2 FQNEAQ. Trimming cost V 1 base and J 4 bases, with 10 bases left between them. In DNA, the CDR3 is TGTGCCAGCAGCTTAGGTCGGCAGGGAGAGACCCAGTACTTC. Translating it yields CASSLGRQGETQYF.

V is TRBV7-6 and J is TRBJ2-5; 9 positions agree with TRBD1. V lost 0 bases, J lost 4 bases, and 9 bases stayed unmatched. Germline CDR1 and CDR2: SGHVS and FNYEAQ. This CDR3 comprises 17 residues. CDR3 sequence (DNA): TGTGCCAGCAGCTTAGCTCCGGGGGAGGGACAGGGAGAGACCCAGTACTTC. Translated: CASSLAPGEGQGETQYF.

This clone was seen a handful of times. This chain joins TRBV19 and TRBJ1-5; TRBD1 matches at 10 bases. The CDR3 covers 18 residues. Trimming removed 7 bases from V and 3 bases from J; junction bases left unmatched: 15. Germline CDR1 LNHDA, CDR2 SQIVND (reference sequence). CDR3: CASTPSGGTGAINQPQHF. The CDR3 DNA reads TGTGCCAGTACCCCAAGCGGTGGGACAGGGGCGATCAATCAGCCCCAGCATTTT.

This chain uses TRBV5-1 with TRBJ1-2, with D possibly matching TRBD1 (6 bases). The CDR3 consists of 18 residues. V lost 0 bases to trimming and J lost 3 bases, with 21 bases between them. CDR1 is SGHRS, CDR2 YFSETQ, per germline. CDR3 sequence reads: CASSLGGWTAPRDYGYTF. For the CDR3, the DNA is TGCGCCAGCAGCTTGGGGGGGTGGACAGCACCCCGGGACTATGGCTACACCTTC.

The gene calls are TRBV19 and TRBJ2-1, with a possible D match to TRBD1 (5 bases). Trimming removed 6 bases from V and 9 bases from J, with 12 bases in between. This CDR3 spans 12 amino acids. Per germline, CDR1 LNHDA and CDR2 SQIVND (reference sequence). The CDR3 sequence is CASSNLGVEQFF. Written as DNA, the CDR3 is TGTGCCAGTAGCAACCTAGGGGTTGAGCAGTTCTTC.